The rows below give T cell receptor beta chains drawn from one sample of a study of T cell repertoires in cytomegalovirus infection. What these receptors recognize is not known. From the reads, TCRdb called clonotypes with MiXCR, one entry per CDR3 protein. This sample yields about 830,000 distinct CDR3 sequences, of which around a third are seen a single time; about an eighth belongs to the top ten. Sequenced here: cultured CD8+ T cells from PBMCs, sampled from culture after CMV antigen stimulation. The receptors originated from a human donor in good health (CMV status not recorded). Some clones in this sample may be carry-over from other donors' samples. Both conserved end residues are part of each CDR3. Fields, in order: D gene, J gene, V gene, clone size, CDR3 length, CDR3 DNA, CDR3 protein. D genes are given only for firm matches. A clone size is listed for some rows: how often the clone was seen (once, few, many), or a class if it is expanded.

NA,TRBJ1-4,TRBV7-2,NA,16,TGTGCCAGCAGCTTAGGGGTTTGGCAGGGACTCGAAAAACTGTTTTTT,CASSLGVWQGLEKLFF
NA,TRBJ1-2,TRBV6-5,NA,14,TGTGCCAGCAACCCGGACCGAGCGTTATATGGCTACACCTTC,CASNPDRALYGYTF
NA,TRBJ1-2,TRBV6-5,NA,14,TGTGCCAGCAGTTACATGGGACTGGGCTATGGCTACACCTTC,CASSYMGLGYGYTF
NA,TRBJ2-2,TRBV9,few,19,TGTGCCAGCAGCGTCCCCGGGATACTCGGGGCAGGGAACACCGGGGAGCTGTTTTTT,CASSVPGILGAGNTGELFF
NA,TRBJ2-7,TRBV11-2,few,14,TGTGCCAGCAGCCCTTCGGGGGTCCTCTACGAGCAGTACTTC,CASSPSGVLYEQYF
TRBD2,TRBJ2-1,TRBV27,many,15,TGTGCCAGCAGTTTAGGACTAGCTCCTAGTAATGAGCAGTTCTTC,CASSLGLAPSNEQFF
TRBD1,TRBJ1-1,TRBV6-2/TRBV6-3,once,15,TGTGCCAGCAGTTACTCGAAGGACAGGGGAATTGAAGCTTTCTTT,CASSYSKDRGIEAFF
NA,TRBJ1-2,TRBV7-6,NA,14,TGTGCCAGCAGCTTAAGTCCTGCCGACAGAGGCTACACCTTC,CASSLSPADRGYTF
NA,TRBJ2-2,TRBV18,few,15,TGTGCCAGCTCAACGAGGACAGCGAACACCGGGGAGCTGTTTTTT,CASSTRTANTGELFF
TRBD2,TRBJ2-1,TRBV6-5,NA,17,TGTGCCAGCAGTTACTCCGGGGGGGCCTGGGAAATCGATGAGCAGTTCTTC,CASSYSGGAWEIDEQFF
TRBD2,TRBJ2-5,TRBV11-1,few,16,TGTGCCAGCAGCTTGTCGGGGGGGCCCTACCAAGAGACCCAGTACTTC,CASSLSGGPYQETQYF
TRBD1,TRBJ2-3,TRBV28,few,16,TGTGCCAGCAGTCCAGGACAGGGGTTCAGGGCAGATACGCAGTATTTT,CASSPGQGFRADTQYF
NA,TRBJ1-2,TRBV20-1,few,15,TGCAGTGCTAGTGTCCCGGGACAACGTAACTATGGCTACACCTTC,CSASVPGQRNYGYTF
NA,TRBJ2-5,TRBV2,NA,16,TGTGCCAGCAGTGAGGCGGGACATGGGGACCAAGAGACCCAGTACTTC,CASSEAGHGDQETQYF
NA,TRBJ1-1,TRBV6-1,few,12,TGTGCCAGCAGGGAGGGCCACACTGAAGCTTTCTTT,CASREGHTEAFF
NA,TRBJ1-3,TRBV28,few,16,TGTGCCAGCAGTCCTCGGGGAGGAGTCTCTGGAAACACCATATATTTT,CASSPRGGVSGNTIYF
TRBD1,TRBJ1-5,TRBV10-2,many,15,TGCGCCAGCAGGGGTGAAGGGGGCAGGAATCAGCCCCAGCATTTT,CASRGEGGRNQPQHF
TRBD1,TRBJ2-2,TRBV7-6,many,16,TGTGCCAGCAGCCGAGACCGGGACAGGGGCACCGGGGAGCTGTTTTTT,CASSRDRDRGTGELFF
NA,TRBJ1-5,TRBV28,few,15,TGTGCCAGCAGACCGACAGTCCAAAGCAATCAGCCCCAGCATTTT,CASRPTVQSNQPQHF
NA,TRBJ1-1,TRBV19,NA,14,TGTGCCAGTAACAGAGCCTTATCAAACACTGAAGCTTTCTTT,CASNRALSNTEAFF
TRBD2,TRBJ2-1,TRBV7-9,few,17,TGTGCCAGCAGCTATGCGATAACCGGGACTAGCCCCAATGAGCAGTTCTTC,CASSYAITGTSPNEQFF
NA,TRBJ2-7,TRBV11-2,few,15,TGTGCCAGCAGCTTCCGGGGCCATAGCTCCTACGAGCAGTACTTC,CASSFRGHSSYEQYF
NA,TRBJ1-3,TRBV4-1,NA,15,TGCGCCAGCAGCCAAGCCCCCGTCTCTGGAAACACCATATATTTT,CASSQAPVSGNTIYF
NA,TRBJ1-1,TRBV7-6,few,14,TGTGCCAGCAGCCCTCAGGGTTGGAACACTGAAGCTTTCTTT,CASSPQGWNTEAFF
NA,TRBJ1-2,TRBV7-8,many,13,TGTGCCAGCAGCCCGGGGGCCTACTATGGCTACACCTTC,CASSPGAYYGYTF
NA,TRBJ2-1,TRBV7-7,NA,13,TGTGCTAGCAGCTTAGTTCAGGGTTCTAGGTTGGTCTTC,CASSLVQGSRLVF
NA,TRBJ2-2,TRBV10-3,NA,13,TGTGCCATCAAGGCAGGGAGCACCGGGGAGCTGTTTTTT,CAIKAGSTGELFF
TRBD1,TRBJ1-6,TRBV27,NA,16,TGTGCCAGCAGTGTCGCGGGACAGGGTAATAATTCACCCCTCCACTTT,CASSVAGQGNNSPLHF
TRBD1,TRBJ2-7,TRBV14,NA,15,TGTGCCAGCAGCCTAGACAGGGTTGGATCCTACGAGCAGTACTTC,CASSLDRVGSYEQYF
NA,TRBJ1-1,TRBV27,NA,13,TGTGCCAGCAACATAGGCCCCAACACTGAAGCTTTCTTT,CASNIGPNTEAFF
NA,TRBJ2-6,TRBV6-2/TRBV6-3,NA,14,TGTGCCAGCAGCGCACTCCTTGGGGCCAACGTCCTGACTTTC,CASSALLGANVLTF
NA,TRBJ2-7,TRBV11-1,NA,14,TGTGCCAGCAGCCCCCACCGGGCAGTCTACGAGCAGTACTTC,CASSPHRAVYEQYF
NA,TRBJ1-4,TRBV27,NA,14,TGTGCCAGCAGCTTCGGGCAGTTTAATGAAAAACTGTTTTTT,CASSFGQFNEKLFF